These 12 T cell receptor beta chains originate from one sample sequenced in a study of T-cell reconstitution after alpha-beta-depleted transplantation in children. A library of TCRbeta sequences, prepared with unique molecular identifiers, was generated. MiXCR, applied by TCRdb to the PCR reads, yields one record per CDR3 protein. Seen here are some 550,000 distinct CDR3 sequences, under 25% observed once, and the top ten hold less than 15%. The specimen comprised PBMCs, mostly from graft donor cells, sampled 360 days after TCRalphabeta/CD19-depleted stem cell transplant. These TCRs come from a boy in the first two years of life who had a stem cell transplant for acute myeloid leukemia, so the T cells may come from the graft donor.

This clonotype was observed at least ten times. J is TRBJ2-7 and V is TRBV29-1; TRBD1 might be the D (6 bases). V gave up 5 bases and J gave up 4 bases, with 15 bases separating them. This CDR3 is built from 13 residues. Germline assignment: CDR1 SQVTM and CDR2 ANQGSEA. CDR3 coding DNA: TGCAGCGTTAAGAGGGGGTCCCCTTACGAGCAGTACTTC. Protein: CSVKRGSPYEQYF.

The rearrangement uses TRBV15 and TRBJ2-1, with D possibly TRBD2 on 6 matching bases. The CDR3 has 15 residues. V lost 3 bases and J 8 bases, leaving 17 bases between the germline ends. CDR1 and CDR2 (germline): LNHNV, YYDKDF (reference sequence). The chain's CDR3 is CATSRGLSWEDEQFF. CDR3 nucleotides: TGTGCCACCAGCAGGGGCCTTAGTTGGGAGGATGAGCAGTTCTTC.

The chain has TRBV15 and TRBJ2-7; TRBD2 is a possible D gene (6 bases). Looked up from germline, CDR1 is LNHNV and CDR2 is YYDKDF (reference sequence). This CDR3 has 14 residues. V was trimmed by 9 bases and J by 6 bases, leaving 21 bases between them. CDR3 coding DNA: TGTGCCACTTTTCGTCGGGGGAAGATGGGCGAGCAGTACGTC. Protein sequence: CATFRRGKMGEQYV.

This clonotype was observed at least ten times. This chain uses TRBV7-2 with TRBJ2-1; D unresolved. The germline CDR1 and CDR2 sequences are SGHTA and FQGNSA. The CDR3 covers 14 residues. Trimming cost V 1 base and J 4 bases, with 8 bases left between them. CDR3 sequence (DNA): TGTGCCAGCAGCTTAGTACCTCGTTACAATGAGCAGTTCTTC. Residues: CASSLVPRYNEQFF.

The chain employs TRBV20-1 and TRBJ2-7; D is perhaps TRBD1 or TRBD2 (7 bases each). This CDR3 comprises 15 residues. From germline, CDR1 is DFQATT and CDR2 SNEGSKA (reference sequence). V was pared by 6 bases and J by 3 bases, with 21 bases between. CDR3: CSAAGGGGALYEQYV. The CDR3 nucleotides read TGCAGTGCCGCAGGGGGAGGGGGAGCCCTCTACGAGCAGTACGTC.

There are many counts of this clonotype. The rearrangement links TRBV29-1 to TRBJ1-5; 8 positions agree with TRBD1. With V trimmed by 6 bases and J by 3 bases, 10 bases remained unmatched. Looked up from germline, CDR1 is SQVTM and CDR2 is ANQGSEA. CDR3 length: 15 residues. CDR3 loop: CSVAPRTGNNQPQHF. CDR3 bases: TGCAGCGTGGCCCCCCGGACAGGGAACAATCAGCCCCAGCATTTT.

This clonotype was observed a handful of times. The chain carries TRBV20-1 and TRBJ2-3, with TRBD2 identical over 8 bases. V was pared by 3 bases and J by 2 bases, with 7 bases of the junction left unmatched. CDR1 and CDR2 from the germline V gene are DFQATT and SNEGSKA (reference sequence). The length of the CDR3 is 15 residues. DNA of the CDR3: TGCAGTGCTAGTTCCAGCGGGGGTTTCACAGATACGCAGTATTTT. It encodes CSASSSGGFTDTQYF.

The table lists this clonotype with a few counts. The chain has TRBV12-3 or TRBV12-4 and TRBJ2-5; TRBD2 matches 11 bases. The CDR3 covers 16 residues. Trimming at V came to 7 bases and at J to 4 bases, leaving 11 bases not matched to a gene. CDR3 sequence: CASTQPLAGGRETQYF. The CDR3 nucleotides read TGTGCCAGCACCCAGCCCTTAGCGGGGGGGCGAGAGACCCAGTACTTC.

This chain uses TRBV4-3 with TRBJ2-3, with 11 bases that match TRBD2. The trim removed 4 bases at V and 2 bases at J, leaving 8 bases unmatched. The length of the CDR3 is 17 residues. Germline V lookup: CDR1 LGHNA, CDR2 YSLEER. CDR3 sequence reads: CASSPHLAGGPTDTQYF. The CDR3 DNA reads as TGCGCCAGCAGCCCCCACCTAGCGGGGGGACCCACAGATACGCAGTATTTT.

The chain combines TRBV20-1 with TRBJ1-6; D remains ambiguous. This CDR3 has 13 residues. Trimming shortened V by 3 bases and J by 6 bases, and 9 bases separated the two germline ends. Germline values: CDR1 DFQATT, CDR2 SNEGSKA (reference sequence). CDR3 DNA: TGCAGTGCTAGTTCCTTTACTAATTCACCCCTCCACTTT. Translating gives CSASSFTNSPLHF.

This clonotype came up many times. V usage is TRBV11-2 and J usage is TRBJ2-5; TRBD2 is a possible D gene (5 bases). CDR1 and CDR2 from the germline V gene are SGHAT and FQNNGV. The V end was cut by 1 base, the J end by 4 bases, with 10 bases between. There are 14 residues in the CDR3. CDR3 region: CASSLVASRETQYF. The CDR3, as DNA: TGTGCCAGCAGCTTAGTAGCGTCGAGAGAGACCCAGTACTTC.

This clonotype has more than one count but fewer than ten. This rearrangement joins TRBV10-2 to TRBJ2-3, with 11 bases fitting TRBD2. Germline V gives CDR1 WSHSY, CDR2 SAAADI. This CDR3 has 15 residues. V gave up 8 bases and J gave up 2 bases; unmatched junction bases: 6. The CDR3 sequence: CASAGTSGYTDTQYF. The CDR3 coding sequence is TGCGCCAGCGCGGGGACTAGCGGATACACAGATACGCAGTATTTT.